Following are 32 T cell receptor beta chains from one sample sequenced in a study of blood T cell repertoires in COVID-19. Generated by immunoSEQ multiplex PCR, the TCRdb table keeps only in-frame clones and is missing some. The sample yields approximately 100,000 clones, roughly 87% seen once. The sample consisted of peripheral blood. Receptors were obtained from a human donor in a cohort sampled during active COVID-19.

This sequence joins TRBV7-2 and TRBJ2-7, with TRBD2 matching over 10 bases. The CDR3 length is 15 residues. Per germline, CDR1 SGHTA and CDR2 FQGNSA. Trimming took 2 bases from V and 5 from J; bases not matched to a gene: 6. CDR3 in DNA: TGTGCCAGCAGCTTAAAACTAGCGGGAATCGACGAGCAGTACTTC. Translation: CASSLKLAGIDEQYF.

There are a few counts of this clone. V is TRBV6-5 and J is TRBJ1-2; tentatively, D is TRBD1 (5 bases). With 10 bases removed from V and 2 bases from J, the gap between germline ends came to 14 bases. This CDR3 region has 13 residues. Per the germline V gene, CDR1 is MNHEY and CDR2 is SVGAGI. The CDR3 DNA follows: TGTGCCATCTTCGACAGTCTCAACTATGGCTACACCTTC. Its translation: CAIFDSLNYGYTF.

This chain connects TRBV29-1 to TRBJ2-7; TRBD2 might be the D (6 bases). The CDR3 runs to 14 residues. The germline V gene has CDR1 SQVTM and CDR2 ANQGSEA. V was clipped by 5 bases and J by 2 bases, with 16 bases between them. The CDR3 here is CSVLITAGTYEQYF. CDR3 sequence (DNA): TGCAGCGTTCTCATCACGGCGGGGACCTACGAGCAGTACTTC.

The chain is built from TRBV4-2 and TRBJ1-1, with TRBD1 matching 9 bases. J gave up 8 bases and V 1 base, and 5 bases lay outside the gene matches. The CDR3 totals 14 residues. In germline, CDR1 is LGHNA, CDR2 YNFKEQ. In DNA, the CDR3 is TGTGCCAGCAGCCAAGGGGATGGGACAGGGGAAGCTTTCTTT. Its translation is CASSQGDGTGEAFF.

The J gene is TRBJ2-1, the V gene TRBV7-9, with 14 bases aligning to TRBD2. Germline CDR1 is SEHNR and CDR2 is FQNEAQ (reference sequence). The J segment lost 0 bases and the V segment lost 4 bases, leaving 5 bases of the junction unmatched. The CDR3 spans 18 residues. The CDR3 loop is CASSWGLAGVSSYNEQFF. CDR3 coding DNA: TGTGCCAGCAGCTGGGGACTAGCGGGGGTTAGCTCCTACAATGAGCAGTTCTTC.

V and J are TRBV27 and TRBJ1-2, with TRBD1 identical over 9 bases. V gave up 2 bases and J gave up 4 bases; unmatched junction bases: 2. Germline-derived CDR1 and CDR2 are MNHEY and SMNVEV (reference sequence). There are 14 residues in the CDR3. CDR3 in DNA: TGTGCCAGCAGTTTAACGGACAGGGGCTATGGCTACACCTTC. It yields the protein CASSLTDRGYGYTF.

V gene TRBV5-1 combines with J gene TRBJ1-4; 10 bases are shared with TRBD1. CDR1 SGHRS and CDR2 YFSETQ come from the germline V gene. The ends lost 2 bases at V and 6 bases at J; junction bases unmatched: 4. This CDR3 contains 15 residues. CDR3: CASSFRQGADEKLFF. The CDR3 DNA reads TGCGCCAGCAGCTTCAGACAGGGGGCGGATGAAAAACTGTTTTTT.

The rearrangement joins TRBV19 to TRBJ1-6; TRBD1 matches 9 bases. J gave up 9 bases and V 3 bases, and 6 bases lay outside the gene matches. Germline values: CDR1 LNHDA, CDR2 SQIVND (reference sequence). The CDR3 runs 15 residues. CDR3 sequence: CASSMGGQGRSPLHF. CDR3 DNA sequence: TGTGCCAGTAGTATGGGAGGACAGGGGCGTTCACCCCTCCACTTT.

This clone was seen only once. This chain joins TRBV7-8 and TRBJ2-3; 9 bases fit TRBD1. CDR1 SGHVS and CDR2 FQNEAQ come from the germline V gene. Trimming cost V 5 bases and J 2 bases; bases outside gene matches: 8. This CDR3 is 16 amino acids long. The CDR3 here is CASSGRDRATTDTQYF. The CDR3 bases are TGTGCCAGCAGCGGGCGGGACAGGGCGACCACAGATACGCAGTATTTT.

The genes are TRBV6-5 and TRBJ1-1, with D possibly matching TRBD1 (6 bases). The CDR3 has 15 amino acids. The V gene's germline CDR1 is MNHEY and CDR2 SVGAGI. Trimming cost V 8 bases and J 1 base, with 17 bases left between them. In DNA, the CDR3 is TGTGCCAGCCAGACATTACAGGGCCGGAACACTGAAGCTTTCTTT. The encoded protein is CASQTLQGRNTEAFF.

CDR3: CASSQEDRKIEAFF. The CDR3 DNA sequence: TGCGCCAGCAGCCAAGAGGACAGGAAAATTGAAGCTTTCTTT. V usage is TRBV4-1 and J usage is TRBJ1-1; TRBD1 matches 7 bases. V trimming: 0 bases; J trimming: 7 bases; junction bases outside the gene matches: 5. Germline V gene sequence: CDR1 MGHRA, CDR2 YSYEKL. The CDR3 sequence is 14 residues long.

The chain links TRBV19 to TRBJ2-2; 7 bases match TRBD2. The germline V gene encodes CDR1 LNHDA and CDR2 SQIVND (reference sequence). The CDR3 sequence is 16 residues long. Trimming took 7 bases from V and 6 from J; bases not matched to a gene: 14. In DNA, the CDR3 is TGTGCCAGTACCGGGGGGTTTCTAGAGGTTCCCGGGGAGCTGTTTTTT. Its protein is CASTGGFLEVPGELFF. The full variable domain, completed using reference TRBV19 and TRBJ2-2, is DGGITQSPKYLFRKEGQNVTLSCEQNLNHDAMYWYRQDPGQGLRLIYYSQIVNDFQKGDIAEGYSVSREKKESFPLTVTSAQKNPTAFYLCASTGGFLEVPGELFFGEGSRLTVL.

The rearrangement uses TRBV5-1 and TRBJ1-1; D perhaps matches TRBD1 (5 bases). V was cut by 3 bases and J by 6 bases, with 18 bases left in between. Germline-derived CDR1 and CDR2 are SGHRS and YFSETQ. CDR3 length equals 15 residues. This CDR3 reads CASSSGGVSGAEAFF. The CDR3 DNA follows: TGCGCCAGCAGCTCGGGAGGGGTGAGTGGCGCTGAAGCTTTCTTT.

The chain links TRBV7-8 to TRBJ2-7, with 13 positions matching TRBD2. The CDR3 totals 15 residues. V was pared by 5 bases and J by 3 bases, with 4 bases of the junction left unmatched. The germline V gene has CDR1 SGHVS and CDR2 FQNEAQ. CDR3 protein: CASSPRTSGSYEQYF. The CDR3 coding sequence is TGTGCCAGCAGCCCAAGGACTAGCGGGAGCTACGAGCAGTACTTC.

This chain uses TRBV5-6 with TRBJ2-6, with TRBD2 as a possible D gene (6 bases). V lost 1 base, J lost 2 bases, and 7 bases lay in between. Germline lookup yields CDR1 SGHDT and CDR2 YYEEEE. The CDR3 sequence is 15 residues long. For the CDR3, the DNA is TGTGCCAGCAGCTTGTGGGGGGCTGGGGCCAACGTCCTGACTTTC. As protein: CASSLWGAGANVLTF. The variable domain in full, with the rest retrieved from reference TRBV5-6 and TRBJ2-6, is DAGVTQSPTHLIKTRGQQVTLRCSPKSGHDTVSWYQQALGQGPQFIFQYYEEEERQRGNFPDRFSGHQFPNYSSELNVNALLLGDSALYLCASSLWGAGANVLTFGAGSRLTVL.

The V gene is TRBV6-6, the J gene TRBJ2-7; 10 bases are shared with TRBD1. V dropped 6 bases and J dropped 2; count of bases not matched to a gene: 7. This CDR3 has 15 amino acids. From germline, CDR1 is MNHNY and CDR2 SVGAGI (reference sequence). The CDR3 bases are TGTGCCAGCAGGGAGACCGGGACAGGGGCCTACGAGCAGTACTTC. Translating gives CASRETGTGAYEQYF.

The V and J genes are TRBV30 and TRBJ2-5; 12 bases map to TRBD2. Per germline, CDR1 GTSNPN and CDR2 SVGIG (reference sequence). V lost 1 base, J lost 2 bases, and 2 bases stayed unmatched. The CDR3 has 15 amino acids. The CDR3 protein is CAWSAGTSGQETQYF. In DNA, the CDR3 is TGTGCCTGGAGTGCAGGGACTAGCGGGCAAGAGACCCAGTACTTC.

The CDR3 DNA reads TGTGCCAGCAGTAACCAAGCAGGCTACACCTTC. Protein sequence: CASSNQAGYTF. The chain joins TRBV6-5 to TRBJ1-2; D gene unclear. From germline, CDR1 is MNHEY and CDR2 SVGAGI. Trimming stripped 5 bases from V and 8 bases from J, with 9 bases between. CDR3 length equals 11 residues.

This clone came up a few times. The V and J genes are TRBV23-1 and TRBJ1-1; weak D call: TRBD1 (6 bases). TRBV23-1 is given ORF status, its function remaining uncertain. CDR3 length: 15 amino acids. Deletions cut 2 bases from V and 1 base from J, with 11 bases between. The CDR3 sequence is CASSQEMGQNTEAFF. Written as DNA, the CDR3 is TGCGCCAGCAGTCAAGAGATGGGACAGAACACTGAAGCTTTCTTT.

This clone has a single count. The chain employs TRBV12-3 or TRBV12-4 and TRBJ2-7; D is perhaps TRBD2 (6 bases). Trimming removed 7 bases at V and 8 bases at J, with 12 bases between. The CDR3 is made up of 11 amino acids. The CDR3 DNA sequence: TGTGCCAGCAAGGAGGGTTTGAAGCAGTACTTC. This encodes CASKEGLKQYF.

This clone occurred once. The CDR3 reads CASSRTSGGAHNEQFF. CDR3 in DNA: TGTGCCAGCAGCCGGACTAGCGGGGGGGCCCACAATGAGCAGTTCTTC. The chain carries TRBV5-4 and TRBJ2-1; TRBD2 matches at 15 bases. Losses at the gene ends were 4 bases for V and 5 bases for J; bases not matched to a gene: 4. This CDR3 has 16 amino acids. Germline V gene lookup returns CDR1 SGHNT and CDR2 YYREEE (reference sequence).

This chain uses TRBV10-2 with TRBJ2-7, with 8 bases lining up with TRBD1. The V and J ends lost 4 bases and 2 bases, in that order; junction bases with no gene match: 7. CDR3 length: 15 residues. Germline V gene lookup returns CDR1 WSHSY and CDR2 SAAADI. CDR3 in DNA: TGCGCCAGCAGTGTCGGACAGGGTGATACCTACGAGCAGTACTTC. Translation: CASSVGQGDTYEQYF.

In regard to this clone: At one boundary the junction diverges from the germline segment, which might be a read error. The CDR3 DNA is TGTGCCAGCAGGGAAGGGGGCATCAATGAGCAGTTCTTC. It specifies CASREGGINEQFF. V gene TRBV2 combines with J gene TRBJ2-1; TRBD1 aligns across 7 bases. Germline V gives CDR1 SNHLY, CDR2 FYNNEI. The length of the CDR3 is 13 residues.

V gene TRBV3-1 (or the pseudogene TRBV3-2) combines with J gene TRBJ2-7; TRBD2 is a possible D gene (6 bases). Germline CDR1 reads LGHDT; CDR2 reads YNNKEL (reference sequence). With 3 bases removed from V and 0 bases from J, the gap between germline ends came to 12 bases. This CDR3 is built from 15 residues. This CDR3 reads CASSHGRTNSYEQYF. The CDR3 DNA reads TGTGCCAGCAGCCACGGGCGGACTAACTCCTACGAGCAGTACTTC.

The J gene is TRBJ2-3, the V gene TRBV10-1; no firm D call. V lost 3 bases and J lost 0, with 7 bases in between. Germline CDR1 reads WNHNN; CDR2 reads SYGVQD (reference sequence). The CDR3 contains 14 residues. CDR3 nucleotide sequence: TGCGCCAGCAGTGACGGCGGTAGCACAGATACGCAGTATTTT. Amino acids: CASSDGGSTDTQYF.

This clone has only a few counts. Here the CDR3 reads CASSRTGIAKNIQYF. The CDR3 DNA sequence: TGTGCCAGCAGCCGTACAGGTATCGCCAAAAACATTCAGTACTTC. The chain couples TRBV5-6 to TRBJ2-4; weak D call: TRBD1 (5 bases). In germline, CDR1 is SGHDT, CDR2 YYEEEE. V was pared by 4 bases and J by 1 base, with 12 bases between. The CDR3 is made up of 15 amino acids. Complete variable domain (other parts from reference TRBV5-6 and TRBJ2-4): DAGVTQSPTHLIKTRGQQVTLRCSPKSGHDTVSWYQQALGQGPQFIFQYYEEEERQRGNFPDRFSGHQFPNYSSELNVNALLLGDSALYLCASSRTGIAKNIQYFGAGTRLSVL.

A single count supports this clone. The chain has TRBV5-1 and TRBJ1-3; D ambiguous. Between the trimmed V and J ends, which lost 3 bases and 0 bases, there was a span of 10 bases. Germline lookup yields CDR1 SGHRS and CDR2 YFSETQ. The CDR3 runs to 15 residues. In nucleotides, the CDR3 is TGCGCCAGCAGCTATTTGGCAAACTCTGGAAACACCATATATTTT. It translates to CASSYLANSGNTIYF.

This CDR3 reads CASCGGYNEQFF. DNA for the CDR3: TGTGCCAGTTGCGGAGGGTACAATGAGCAGTTCTTC. V gene TRBV12-3 or TRBV12-4 combines with J gene TRBJ2-1; D might be TRBD2 (6 bases). V was shortened by 9 bases and J by 4 bases, with 10 bases between the two germline ends. The CDR3 consists of 12 residues.

The V call is TRBV29-1, the J call TRBJ2-1; 10 bases agree with TRBD2. CDR3 length: 15 residues. Germline V lookup: CDR1 SQVTM, CDR2 ANQGSEA. With V trimmed by 7 bases and J by 7 bases, 13 bases remained unmatched. The CDR3 sequence is CSAAKASGGLNEQFF. CDR3 DNA: TGCAGCGCCGCCAAGGCTAGCGGGGGCCTGAATGAGCAGTTCTTC.

This clone was observed a single time. The J gene is TRBJ2-7, the V gene TRBV3-1 (or the pseudogene TRBV3-2), with 8 bases that match TRBD2. J was trimmed by 1 base and V by 4 bases; bases with no gene match: 12. Germline V gives CDR1 LGHDT, CDR2 YNNKEL (reference sequence). The CDR3 consists of 17 residues. CDR3 DNA: TGTGCCAGCAGCCTCGGGAGCGGGGGCGCCCTGTCCTACGAGCAGTACTTC. Translated: CASSLGSGGALSYEQYF.

The rearrangement joins TRBV11-2 to TRBJ2-1, with 7 bases identical to TRBD1. After removal of 5 bases from V and 0 bases from J, the junction contained 7 bases not matched to a gene. This CDR3 contains 16 residues. Germline CDR1 is SGHAT and CDR2 is FQNNGV. The DNA of the CDR3 is TGTGCCAGCAGCCCCTGGACAGGACGCTCCTACAATGAGCAGTTCTTC. Translation: CASSPWTGRSYNEQFF.

In this sample, this clone turned up once. The genes are TRBV6-2 or TRBV6-3 and TRBJ2-7; possible D gene TRBD2, 5 bases. The V gene lost 5 bases and the J gene lost 3 bases, with 17 bases spanning the gap. The length of the CDR3 is 15 residues. Germline V lookup: CDR1 MNHEY, CDR2 SVGEGT. Here the CDR3 DNA reads TGTGCCAGCAGTCGCGGGTTTCCAGGCGTCTACGAGCAGTACTTC. Encoded protein: CASSRGFPGVYEQYF.